This entry concerns a single T cell receptor (beta chain). The antigen remains unidentified. These data belong to a study of cytomegalovirus exposure and HLA in healthy donors. Study-level points and caveats: Listed as cytomegalovirus-associated were 150 or so TCR beta chains.

Trimming cost V 2 bases and J 6 bases, with 7 bases left between them. There are 12 residues in the CDR3. The germline gives CDR1 SGHTA, CDR2 FQGTGA. 60 Vbeta and 13 Jbeta primers were used in PCR. Methods used by the authors: Unique TCR beta chains totaled 80 million to 100 million in a later count, with 8.5 million to 12 million of them shared. Repertoires were generated with immunoSEQ multiplex PCR, while TCRdb's copy carries only in-frame clones and drops some. V and J calls and clone size are given by that table; D and trimming were obtained from the DNA. The sample includes 120,000 to 150,000 clones, around 73% of them seen just once.

The source material was PBMCs. The clonotype was recovered from a female donor in good health and CMV-seronegative. This chain uses TRBV7-3 with TRBJ1-2, with a tentative D call TRBD1 (6 bases). CDR3 sequence reads: CASSLQGNGYTF. The CDR3 nucleotides are TGTGCCAGCAGCTTACAGGGGAATGGCTACACCTTC. The whole variable domain, filled in from reference TRBV7-3 and TRBJ1-2, reads GAGVSQTPSNKVTEKGKYVELRCDPISGHTALYWYRQSLGQGPEFLIYFQGTGAADDSGLPNDRFFAVRPEGSVSTLKIQRTERGDSAVYLCASSLQGNGYTFGSGTRLTVV.